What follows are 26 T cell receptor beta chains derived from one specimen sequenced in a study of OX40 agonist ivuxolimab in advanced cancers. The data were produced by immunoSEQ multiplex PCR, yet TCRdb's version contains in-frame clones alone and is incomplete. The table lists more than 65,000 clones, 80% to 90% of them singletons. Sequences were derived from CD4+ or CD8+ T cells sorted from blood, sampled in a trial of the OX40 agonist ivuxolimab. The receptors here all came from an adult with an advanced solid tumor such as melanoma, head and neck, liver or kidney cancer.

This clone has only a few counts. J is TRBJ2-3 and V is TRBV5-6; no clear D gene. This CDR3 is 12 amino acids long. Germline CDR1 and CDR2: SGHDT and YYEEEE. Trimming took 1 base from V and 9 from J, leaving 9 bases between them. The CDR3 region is CASSLSGLTQYF. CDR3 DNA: TGTGCCAGCAGCTTGTCTGGGCTCACGCAGTATTTT.

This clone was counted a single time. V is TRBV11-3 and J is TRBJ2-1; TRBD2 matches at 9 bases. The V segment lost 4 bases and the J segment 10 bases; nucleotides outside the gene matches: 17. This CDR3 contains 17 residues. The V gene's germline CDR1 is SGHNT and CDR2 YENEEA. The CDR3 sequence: CASSSSRGGGGEGEQFF. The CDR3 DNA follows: TGTGCCAGCAGCTCTTCCCGAGGCGGCGGGGGGGAAGGAGAGCAGTTCTTC.

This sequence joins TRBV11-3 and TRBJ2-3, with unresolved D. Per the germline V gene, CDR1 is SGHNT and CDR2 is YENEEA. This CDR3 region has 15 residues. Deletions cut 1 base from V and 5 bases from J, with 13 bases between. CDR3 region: CASSLVTPGRDTQYF. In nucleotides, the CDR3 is TGTGCCAGCAGCTTAGTCACGCCCGGCCGAGATACGCAGTATTTT.

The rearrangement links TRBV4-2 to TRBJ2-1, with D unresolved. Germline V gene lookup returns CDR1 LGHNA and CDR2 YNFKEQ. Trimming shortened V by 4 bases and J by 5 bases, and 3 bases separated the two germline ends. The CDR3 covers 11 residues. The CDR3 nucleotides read TGTGCCAGCAGCCGAGACAATGAGCAGTTCTTC. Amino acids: CASSRDNEQFF.

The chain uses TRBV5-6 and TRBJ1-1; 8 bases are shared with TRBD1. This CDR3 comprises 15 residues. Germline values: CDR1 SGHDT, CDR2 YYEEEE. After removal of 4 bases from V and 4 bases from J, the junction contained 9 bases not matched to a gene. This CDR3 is CASSPLDRVGTEAFF. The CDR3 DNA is TGTGCCAGCAGCCCACTGGACAGGGTCGGCACTGAAGCTTTCTTT.

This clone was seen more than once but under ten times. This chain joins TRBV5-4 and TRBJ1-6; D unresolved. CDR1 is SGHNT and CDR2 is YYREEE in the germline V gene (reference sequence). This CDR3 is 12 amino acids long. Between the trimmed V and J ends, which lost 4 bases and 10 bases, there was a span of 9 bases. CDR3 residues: CASSPYDSPLHF. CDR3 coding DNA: TGTGCCAGCAGCCCCTACGACTCACCCCTCCACTTT.

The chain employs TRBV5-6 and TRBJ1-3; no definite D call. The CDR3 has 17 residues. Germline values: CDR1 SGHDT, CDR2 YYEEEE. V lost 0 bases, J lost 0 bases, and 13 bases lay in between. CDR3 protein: CASSLVGNSLSGNTIYF. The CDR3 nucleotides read TGTGCCAGCAGCTTGGTCGGGAATAGTCTCTCTGGAAACACCATATATTTT. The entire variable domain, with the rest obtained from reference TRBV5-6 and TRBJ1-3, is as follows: DAGVTQSPTHLIKTRGQQVTLRCSPKSGHDTVSWYQQALGQGPQFIFQYYEEEERQRGNFPDRFSGHQFPNYSSELNVNALLLGDSALYLCASSLVGNSLSGNTIYFGEGSWLTVV.

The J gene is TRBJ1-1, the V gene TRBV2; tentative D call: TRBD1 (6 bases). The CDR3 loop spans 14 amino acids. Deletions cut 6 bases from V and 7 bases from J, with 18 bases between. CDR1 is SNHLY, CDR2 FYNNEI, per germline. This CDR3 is CASRVTQGTIEAFF. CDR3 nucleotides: TGTGCCAGCAGGGTTACACAGGGTACGATTGAAGCTTTCTTT.

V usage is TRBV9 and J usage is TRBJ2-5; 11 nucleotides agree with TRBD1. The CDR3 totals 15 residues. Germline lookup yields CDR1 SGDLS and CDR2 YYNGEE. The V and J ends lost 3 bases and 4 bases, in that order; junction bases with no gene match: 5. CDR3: CASSAGTGGAETQYF. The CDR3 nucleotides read TGTGCCAGCAGCGCGGGGACAGGGGGAGCAGAGACCCAGTACTTC. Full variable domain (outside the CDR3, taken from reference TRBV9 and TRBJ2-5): DSGVTQTPKHLITATGQRVTLRCSPRSGDLSVYWYQQSLDQGLQFLIQYYNGEERAKGNILERFSAQQFPDLHSELNLSSLELGDSALYFCASSAGTGGAETQYFGPGTRLLVL.

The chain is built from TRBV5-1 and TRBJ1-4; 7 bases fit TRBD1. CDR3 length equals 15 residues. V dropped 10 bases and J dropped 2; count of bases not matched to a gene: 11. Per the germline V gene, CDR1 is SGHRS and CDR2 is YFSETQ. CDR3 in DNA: TGCGCCTCACGACAGGGATTGTGGACTAATGAAAAACTGTTTTTT. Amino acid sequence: CASRQGLWTNEKLFF.

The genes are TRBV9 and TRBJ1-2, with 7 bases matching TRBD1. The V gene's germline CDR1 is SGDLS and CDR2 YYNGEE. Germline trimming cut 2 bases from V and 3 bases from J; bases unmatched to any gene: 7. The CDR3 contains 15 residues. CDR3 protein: CASSVGHRGDYGYTF. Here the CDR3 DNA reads TGTGCCAGCAGCGTTGGTCACAGGGGAGACTATGGCTACACCTTC. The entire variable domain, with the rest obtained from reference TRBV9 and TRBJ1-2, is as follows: DSGVTQTPKHLITATGQRVTLRCSPRSGDLSVYWYQQSLDQGLQFLIQYYNGEERAKGNILERFSAQQFPDLHSELNLSSLELGDSALYFCASSVGHRGDYGYTFGSGTRLTVV.

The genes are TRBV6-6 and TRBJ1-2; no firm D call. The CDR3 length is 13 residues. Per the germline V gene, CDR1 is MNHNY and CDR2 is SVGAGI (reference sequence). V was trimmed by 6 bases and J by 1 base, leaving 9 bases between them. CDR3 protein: CASRETVNYGYTF. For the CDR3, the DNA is TGTGCCAGCAGGGAGACCGTTAACTATGGCTACACCTTC.

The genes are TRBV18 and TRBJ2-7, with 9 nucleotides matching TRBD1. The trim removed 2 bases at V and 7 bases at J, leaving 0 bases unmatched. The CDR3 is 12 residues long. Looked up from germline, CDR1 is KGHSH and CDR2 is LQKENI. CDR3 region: CASSPGQGEQYF. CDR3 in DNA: TGTGCCAGCTCACCAGGACAGGGGGAGCAGTACTTC.

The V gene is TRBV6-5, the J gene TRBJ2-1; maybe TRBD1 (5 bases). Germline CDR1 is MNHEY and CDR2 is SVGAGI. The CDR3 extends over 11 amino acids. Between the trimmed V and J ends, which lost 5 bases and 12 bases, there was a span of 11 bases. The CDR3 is CASSLGVAQFF. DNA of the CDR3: TGTGCCAGCAGTCTAGGGGTAGCGCAGTTCTTC.

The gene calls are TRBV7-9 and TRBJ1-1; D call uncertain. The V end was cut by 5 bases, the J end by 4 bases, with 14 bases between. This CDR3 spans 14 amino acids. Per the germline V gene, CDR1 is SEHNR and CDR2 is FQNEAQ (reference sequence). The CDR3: CASSQRARGTEAFF. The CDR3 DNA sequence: TGTGCCAGCAGCCAGCGGGCCCGTGGCACTGAAGCTTTCTTT. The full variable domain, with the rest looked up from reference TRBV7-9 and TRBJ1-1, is DTGVSQNPRHKITKRGQNVTFRCDPISEHNRLYWYRQTLGQGPEFLTYFQNEAQLEKSRLLSDRFSAERPKGSFSTLEIQRTEQGDSAMYLCASSQRARGTEAFFGQGTRLTVV.

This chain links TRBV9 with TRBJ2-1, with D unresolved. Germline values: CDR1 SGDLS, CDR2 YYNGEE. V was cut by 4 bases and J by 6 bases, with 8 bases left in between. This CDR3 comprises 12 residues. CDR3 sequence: CASSSVGNEQFF. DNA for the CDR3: TGTGCCAGCAGCAGCGTAGGCAATGAGCAGTTCTTC.

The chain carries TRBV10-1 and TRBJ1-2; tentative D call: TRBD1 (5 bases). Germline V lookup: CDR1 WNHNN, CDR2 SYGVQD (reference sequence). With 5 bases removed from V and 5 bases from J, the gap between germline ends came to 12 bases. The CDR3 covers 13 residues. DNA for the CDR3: TGCGCCAGCAGTTCCGATGGGGGGTATGGCTACACCTTC. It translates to CASSSDGGYGYTF.

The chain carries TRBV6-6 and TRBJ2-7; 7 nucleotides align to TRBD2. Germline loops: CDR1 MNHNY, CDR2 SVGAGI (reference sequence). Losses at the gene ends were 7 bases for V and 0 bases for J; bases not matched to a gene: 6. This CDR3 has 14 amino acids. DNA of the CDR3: TGTGCCAGCACCTTTACGGGGGGCTCCTACGAGCAGTACTTC. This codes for CASTFTGGSYEQYF.

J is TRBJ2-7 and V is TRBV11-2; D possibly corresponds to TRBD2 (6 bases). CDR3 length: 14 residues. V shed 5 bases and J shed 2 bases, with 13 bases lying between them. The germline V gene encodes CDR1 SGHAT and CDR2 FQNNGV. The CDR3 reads CASSPSGGTYEQYF. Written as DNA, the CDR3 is TGTGCCAGCAGCCCAAGTGGGGGGACCTACGAGCAGTACTTC.

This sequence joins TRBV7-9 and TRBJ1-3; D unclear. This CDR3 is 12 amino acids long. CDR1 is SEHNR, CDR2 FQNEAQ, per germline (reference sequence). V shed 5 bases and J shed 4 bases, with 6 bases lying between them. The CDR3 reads CASSPFGNTIYF. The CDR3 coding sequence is TGTGCCAGCAGCCCGTTCGGAAACACCATATATTTT.

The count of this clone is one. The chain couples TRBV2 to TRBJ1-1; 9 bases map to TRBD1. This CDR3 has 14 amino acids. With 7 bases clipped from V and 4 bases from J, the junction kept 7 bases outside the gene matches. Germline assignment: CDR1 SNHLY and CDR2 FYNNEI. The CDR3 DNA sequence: TGTGCCAGCATTACGACAGGGGGTAGCACTGAAGCTTTCTTT. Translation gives CASITTGGSTEAFF.

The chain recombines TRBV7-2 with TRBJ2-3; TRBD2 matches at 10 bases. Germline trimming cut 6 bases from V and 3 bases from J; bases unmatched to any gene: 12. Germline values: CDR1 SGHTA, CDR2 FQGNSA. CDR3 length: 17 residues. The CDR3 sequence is CASSSLSGGARTDTQYF. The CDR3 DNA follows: TGTGCCAGCAGTTCCCTCAGCGGGGGGGCCAGGACAGATACGCAGTATTTT.

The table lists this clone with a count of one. The CDR3 spells CAIRIGTGINYGYTF. The CDR3 coding sequence is TGTGCCATCCGAATCGGGACAGGGATTAACTATGGCTACACCTTC. The chain uses TRBV6-5 and TRBJ1-2; 9 nucleotides agree with TRBD1. CDR3 size: 15 residues. Germline CDR1 MNHEY, CDR2 SVGAGI. V lost 10 bases and J lost 1; bases outside the gene matches: 10.

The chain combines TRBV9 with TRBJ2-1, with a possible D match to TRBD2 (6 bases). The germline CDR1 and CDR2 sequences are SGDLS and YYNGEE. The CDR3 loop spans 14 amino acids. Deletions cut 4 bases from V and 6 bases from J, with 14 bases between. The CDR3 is CASSPTSGGNEQFF. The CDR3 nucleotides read TGTGCCAGCAGCCCCACCTCCGGGGGCAATGAGCAGTTCTTC.

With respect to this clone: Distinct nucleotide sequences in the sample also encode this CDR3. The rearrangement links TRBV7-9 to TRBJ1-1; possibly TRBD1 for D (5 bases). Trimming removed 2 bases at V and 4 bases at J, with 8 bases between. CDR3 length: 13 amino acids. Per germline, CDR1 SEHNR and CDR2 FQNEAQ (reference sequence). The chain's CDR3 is CASSLQGSTEAFF. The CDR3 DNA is TGTGCCAGCAGCTTACAGGGAAGCACTGAAGCTTTCTTT.

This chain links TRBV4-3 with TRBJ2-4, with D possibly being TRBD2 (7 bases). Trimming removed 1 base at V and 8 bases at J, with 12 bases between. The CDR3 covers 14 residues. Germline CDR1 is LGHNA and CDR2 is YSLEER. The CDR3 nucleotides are TGCGCCAGCAGCCAAGGCGGGGGCGGGGACATTCAGTACTTC. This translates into CASSQGGGGDIQYF.